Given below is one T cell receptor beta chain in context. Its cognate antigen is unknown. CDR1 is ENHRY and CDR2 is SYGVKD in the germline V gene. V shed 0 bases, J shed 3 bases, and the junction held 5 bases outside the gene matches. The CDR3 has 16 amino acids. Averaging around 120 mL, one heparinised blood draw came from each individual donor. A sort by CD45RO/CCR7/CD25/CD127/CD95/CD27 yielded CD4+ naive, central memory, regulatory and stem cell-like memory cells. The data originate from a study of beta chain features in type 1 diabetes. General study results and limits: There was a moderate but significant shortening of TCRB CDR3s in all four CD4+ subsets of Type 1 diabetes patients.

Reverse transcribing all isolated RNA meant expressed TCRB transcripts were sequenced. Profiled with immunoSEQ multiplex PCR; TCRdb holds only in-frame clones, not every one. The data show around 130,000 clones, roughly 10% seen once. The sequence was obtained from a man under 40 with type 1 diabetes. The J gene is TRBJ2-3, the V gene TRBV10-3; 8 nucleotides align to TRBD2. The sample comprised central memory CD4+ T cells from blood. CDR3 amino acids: CAISESTGGRTDTQYF. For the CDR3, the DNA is TGTGCCATCAGTGAGTCTACGGGGGGGCGGACAGATACGCAGTATTTT.